The entry below gives a single T cell receptor (beta chain) sequence along with its context. Its antigen is as yet unknown. The sample is drawn from a study of cytomegalovirus exposure and HLA in healthy donors. Regarding the study as a whole: A later analysis reportedly found fewer N-insertions in an Asian-associated ancestry cluster than the approximately 700-donor mean. Across HLA loci, a later analysis found differing TCR association rates, with DRB1 most and HLA-C fewest. Later analysis suggested links between common viral pathogens and several top significant clusters. Researchers reportedly found TCR beta sequences accurately predicted most subjects' HLA-A and HLA-B alleles.

The CDR3 totals 16 residues. From germline, CDR1 is SGHRS and CDR2 YFSETQ. The trim removed 0 bases at V and 5 bases at J, leaving 6 bases unmatched. Researchers ran the PCR with 60 Vbeta and 13 Jbeta primers. Assay used: immunoSEQ multiplex PCR; TCRdb lists only in-frame clones, some missing. The sample has 170,000 or so clones; around 78% are singletons. The rearrangement joins TRBV5-1 to TRBJ1-2, with 11 nucleotides matching TRBD1. The sequence was collected from a woman aged 50 to 65 in good health and CMV-seropositive. Input material: PBMCs. The CDR3 sequence: CASSLGGTGGEYGYTF. The CDR3 region has the DNA TGCGCCAGCAGCTTGGGCGGGACAGGGGGAGAATATGGCTACACCTTC.